The 3 T cell receptor beta chains below come from one sample, sequenced in a study of patients and donors after allogeneic stem cell transplantation (TCRdb year 2020). The library was produced with RT-PCR. Instrument on record: NextSeq 550. TCRdb reanalyzed the raw reads on its own, using fastp at Q25 for trimming and MiXCR for clone calling, and kept in-frame beta chains. Duplicate CDR3 protein sequences are folded into a single record with the most common DNA and genes. The sample contains 20,000 to 30,000 distinct CDR3 sequences, roughly 7.3% of them found a single time. In total, the top ten clones hold around 50% of the sample. Sequenced sample: blood, either unsorted or a sorted T cell fraction (not recorded which). Source of these receptors: a human donor who was either an allogeneic HSCT recipient or a stem cell or donor lymphocyte infusion donor (not recorded which). It is not recorded whose cells these are; they may come from a transplant donor.

This clonotype was recorded at least ten times. The V gene is TRBV27, the J gene TRBJ2-2, with 8 positions matching TRBD1. J lost 4 bases, V lost 7 bases, and 8 bases had no gene match. Germline V gene lookup returns CDR1 MNHEY and CDR2 SMNVEV (reference sequence). The CDR3 has 15 amino acids. CDR3 region: CASNQGQVSTGELFF. In DNA, the CDR3 is TGTGCCAGCAACCAGGGACAGGTCTCCACCGGGGAGCTGTTTTTT.

This clonotype has just a few counts. The chain couples TRBV24-1 to TRBJ2-2; D is uncertain. The V gene lost 4 bases and the J gene lost 5 bases, with 7 bases spanning the gap. This CDR3 is 13 amino acids long. CDR1 and CDR2 (germline): KGHDR, SFDVKD. The CDR3 loop is CATSDEVTGELFF. The DNA of the CDR3 is TGTGCCACCAGTGACGAGGTTACCGGGGAGCTGTTTTTT.

This clonotype was recorded at least ten times. J is TRBJ2-5 and V is TRBV20-1, with 9 positions matching TRBD2. The V and J ends lost 6 bases and 1 base, in that order; junction bases with no gene match: 9. CDR3 length: 15 amino acids. Germline V lookup: CDR1 DFQATT, CDR2 SNEGSKA (reference sequence). The CDR3 region is CSADSGLASQETQYF. The CDR3 DNA follows: TGCAGTGCGGACTCCGGACTAGCGAGCCAAGAGACCCAGTACTTC.